The 15 T cell receptor beta chains listed next were all sequenced from one sample in a study of cytomegalovirus exposure and HLA in healthy donors. Primers for the PCR totalled 60 Vbeta and 13 Jbeta. Clones were read by immunoSEQ multiplex PCR, and TCRdb kept only the in-frame ones, dropping some. The sample includes about 150,000 clones, roughly 84% of them seen just once. What was sequenced was PBMCs. The source is a boy between 2 and 10 years old in good health and CMV-seronegative.

This clone has a single count. CDR3 coding DNA: TGCGCCAGCAGCTTCCGACTAGCGGCTAACAATGAGCAGTTCTTC. Residues: CASSFRLAANNEQFF. This rearrangement joins TRBV5-1 to TRBJ2-1; 9 nucleotides line up with TRBD2. Germline V lookup: CDR1 SGHRS, CDR2 YFSETQ. With V trimmed by 2 bases and J by 5 bases, 5 bases remained unmatched. CDR3 length equals 15 residues.

The chain recombines TRBV7-9 with TRBJ1-2, with D perhaps TRBD1 (5 bases). Between the trimmed V and J ends, which lost 5 bases and 4 bases, there was a span of 14 bases. This CDR3 is built from 14 residues. Germline V gene sequence: CDR1 SEHNR, CDR2 FQNEAQ (reference sequence). The CDR3 region is CASSKRDPPYGYTF. Written as DNA, the CDR3 is TGTGCCAGCAGCAAGCGGGACCCTCCCTATGGCTACACCTTC.

J is TRBJ2-5 and V is TRBV7-9; D possibly corresponds to TRBD2 (5 bases). Trimming removed 1 base from V and 7 bases from J, with 16 bases in between. CDR1 and CDR2 (germline): SEHNR, FQNEAQ (reference sequence). The CDR3 consists of 15 residues. Written as DNA, the CDR3 is TGTGCCAGCAGCTTAGGAGGGTTGGGTGTTGGGACCCAGTACTTC. Protein sequence: CASSLGGLGVGTQYF.

The chain employs TRBV7-9 and TRBJ2-3; D ambiguous. This CDR3 contains 10 residues. V was shortened by 4 bases and J by 8 bases, with 4 bases between the two germline ends. Germline CDR1 SEHNR, CDR2 FQNEAQ (reference sequence). The CDR3 bases are TGTGCCAGCAGCTCCGGTACGCAGTATTTT. Protein sequence: CASSSGTQYF.

The chain is built from TRBV29-1 and TRBJ1-1, with D hard to call. V dropped 7 bases and J dropped 4 bases, with 13 bases sitting between them. There are 12 residues in the CDR3. In germline, CDR1 is SQVTM, CDR2 ANQGSEA. The CDR3 DNA is TGCAGCGCCTATAGTATAAGCACTGAAGCTTTCTTT. This sequence encodes CSAYSISTEAFF. The full variable domain, in which reference TRBV29-1 and TRBJ1-1 provide the parts outside the CDR3, is SAVISQKPSRDICQRGTSLTIQCQVDSQVTMMFWYRQQPGQSLTLIATANQGSEATYESGFVIDKFPISRPNLTFSTLTVSNMSPEDSSIYLCSAYSISTEAFFGQGTRLTVV.

The chain combines TRBV10-1 with TRBJ1-2, with TRBD1 as a possible D gene (6 bases). Looked up from germline, CDR1 is WNHNN and CDR2 is SYGVQD (reference sequence). The CDR3 is made up of 13 amino acids. The V and J ends lost 3 bases and 2 bases respectively, with 7 bases between them. The CDR3: CASSDGQNYGYTF. In DNA form, the CDR3 reads TGCGCCAGCAGTGACGGACAGAACTATGGCTACACCTTC.

The chain joins TRBV4-2 to TRBJ2-6; perhaps TRBD1 as D (6 bases). Germline CDR1 reads LGHNA; CDR2 reads YNFKEQ. This CDR3 is built from 18 residues. Trimming left V 6 bases short and J 0 bases short, with 18 bases between. The CDR3 coding sequence is TGTGCCAGCAGTTTAATCCGGGACAAGGGCTCTGGGGCCAACGTCCTGACTTTC. This encodes CASSLIRDKGSGANVLTF.

Only a few counts were recorded for this clone. The chain carries TRBV5-1 and TRBJ2-2, with 7 bases that match TRBD1. CDR1 SGHRS and CDR2 YFSETQ come from the germline V gene. The CDR3 has 16 amino acids. The junction had 9 bases not matched to a gene; V was cut back by 4 bases and J by 3 bases. CDR3 sequence: CASSPQTGWDTGELFF. The CDR3 nucleotides are TGCGCCAGCAGCCCGCAGACAGGGTGGGACACCGGGGAGCTGTTTTTT.

Details on this clone: The same CDR3 arises from other DNA sequences in this sample as well. The chain combines TRBV10-3 with TRBJ2-1; D is perhaps TRBD2 (6 bases). The CDR3 spans 11 residues. The V gene lost 11 bases and the J gene lost 7 bases, with 12 bases spanning the gap. CDR1 and CDR2 (germline): ENHRY, SYGVKD. This chain's CDR3 is CASLGGNEQFF. CDR3 DNA sequence: TGTGCCTCCTTGGGAGGAAATGAGCAGTTCTTC.

The rearrangement links TRBV11-2 to TRBJ1-5; D remains unclear. CDR1 is SGHAT, CDR2 FQNNGV, per germline. The CDR3 sequence is 13 residues long. The V gene lost 3 bases and the J gene lost 4 bases, with 7 bases spanning the gap. The chain's CDR3 is CASSFGRNQPQHF. The CDR3 DNA follows: TGTGCCAGCAGCTTCGGCAGGAATCAGCCCCAGCATTTT.

The chain combines TRBV5-4 with TRBJ2-7; 11 nucleotides line up with TRBD2. In germline, CDR1 is SGHNT, CDR2 YYREEE (reference sequence). The CDR3 totals 18 residues. The V and J ends lost 3 bases and 3 bases, in that order; junction bases with no gene match: 14. As DNA, the CDR3 is TGTGCCAGCAGCTATAAGGGGGGAAGACTAGCGGGAATCTACGAGCAGTACTTC. Its translation: CASSYKGGRLAGIYEQYF.

The rearrangement joins TRBV19 to TRBJ1-4; 7 positions agree with TRBD1. This CDR3 spans 14 amino acids. V dropped 6 bases and J dropped 0; count of bases not matched to a gene: 1. Germline V CDR1 and CDR2: LNHDA, SQIVND (reference sequence). CDR3 protein: CASSGTATNEKLFF. DNA of the CDR3: TGTGCCAGTAGCGGGACAGCAACTAATGAAAAACTGTTTTTT.

This clone has only a few counts. The gene calls are TRBV12-5 and TRBJ2-5; 10 positions match TRBD2. The germline gives CDR1 LGHNT, CDR2 FRNRAP. The CDR3 loop spans 16 amino acids. V shed 4 bases, J shed 5 bases, and the junction held 10 bases outside the gene matches. The CDR3 reads CASGWTSGTQRETQYF. CDR3 nucleotide sequence: TGTGCTAGTGGTTGGACTAGCGGAACCCAACGGGAGACCCAGTACTTC.

The chain combines TRBV5-1 with TRBJ1-4, with D hard to call. The CDR3 has 15 amino acids. Germline V gives CDR1 SGHRS, CDR2 YFSETQ. V lost 1 base to trimming and J lost 0 bases, with 7 bases between them. For the CDR3, the DNA is TGCGCCAGCAGCTTGAACACCCCAACTAATGAAAAACTGTTTTTT. Amino acids: CASSLNTPTNEKLFF.

This chain joins TRBV9 and TRBJ2-3; 11 bases map to TRBD2. From germline, CDR1 is SGDLS and CDR2 YYNGEE. CDR3 length equals 19 residues. J was trimmed by 2 bases and V by 3 bases; bases with no gene match: 14. The CDR3 DNA reads TGTGCCAGCAGCGGGTCTAGCGGGAGGAACCGAGAATACACAGATACGCAGTATTTT. Protein sequence: CASSGSSGRNREYTDTQYF.